This T cell receptor (beta chain) was sequenced during a study of T cells in Graves' hyperthyroidism and ophthalmopathy. Study-level results: Most clonotypes expanded in thyroid above 0.001 were likewise present in blood. The model predicted ophthalmopathy a median about 6.6 months before onset.

Clinical symptoms, serum thyroxine and TRAb, thyroid ultrasound and orbital computed tomography were used for the diagnoses. There are 17 residues in the CDR3. V shed 2 bases and J shed 2 bases, with 17 bases lying between them. Germline values: CDR1 KGHDR, CDR2 SFDVKD. Researchers took RNA transcripts and amplified the TCR beta CDR3 regions from them. An initial round of RT-PCR targeting the TCR CDR3 relied on the HTBI primer set. MiXCR was run by TCRdb on the multiplex PCR reads, yielding one entry per CDR3 protein. The sample includes about 420,000 distinct CDR3 sequences, around 16% seen only once; the top ten take roughly 13%. Concerning this clonotype: Its antigen is unidentified.

V is TRBV24-1 and J is TRBJ1-1; no reliable D call. Sequencing was carried out using blood. The receptor was isolated from a woman younger than 35 with Graves' hyperthyroidism. Here the CDR3 DNA reads TGTGCCACCAGTGATTCTCGTGGGCGCGCCTTTAACACTGAAGCTTTCTTT. Translating gives CATSDSRGRAFNTEAFF.